The T cell receptor (beta chain) under discussion was sequenced for a study of blood T cell repertoires in COVID-19. Trimming took 6 bases from V and 6 from J; bases not matched to a gene: 4. Germline CDR1 is MDHEN and CDR2 is SYDVKM. There are 14 residues in the CDR3. The data were produced by immunoSEQ multiplex PCR, yet TCRdb's version contains in-frame clones alone and is incomplete. This sample has 270,000 or so clones; more than 70% occur once, and the top ten carry less than 4%. The TCR was taken from a woman in her late teens or twenties with acute or convalescent COVID-19. The source material was peripheral blood. The J gene is TRBJ1-5, the V gene TRBV28; 11 bases match TRBD1. DNA of the CDR3: TGTGCCAGCAGGCAAGGGACAGGGGGTCAGCCCCAGCATTTT. This sequence encodes CASRQGTGGQPQHF.